A single sample gave rise to the 25 T cell receptor beta chains below, sequenced in a study of blood T cell repertoires in COVID-19. Here immunoSEQ multiplex PCR was the method, and the copy in TCRdb shows in-frame clones only, minus some. This sample has some 300,000 clones; roughly 90% occur once, and the top ten carry 1.8%. The sequenced sample consisted of peripheral blood. These receptors all come from a woman between 25 and 40 years old with COVID-19, enrolled during active disease.

The CDR3 coding sequence is TGTGCCAGCAGGATTTCACAGGGGGCCAGCGGTGGCTACACCTTC. Protein sequence: CASRISQGASGGYTF. This chain links TRBV6-4 with TRBJ1-2; 9 bases agree with TRBD1. The V segment lost 6 bases and the J segment 7 bases; nucleotides outside the gene matches: 12. Germline V gene data show CDR1 as MRHNA and CDR2 as SNTAGT. The CDR3 sequence is 15 residues long.

The CDR3 DNA reads TGCAGCGTTGAAGACCCGACAGGGGCCTATGGCTACACCTTC. It translates to CSVEDPTGAYGYTF. This sequence joins TRBV29-1 and TRBJ1-2, with TRBD1 matching over 8 bases. Trimming removed 0 bases from V and 4 bases from J; junction bases left unmatched: 4. Germline V gene sequence: CDR1 SQVTM, CDR2 ANQGSEA. The CDR3 contains 14 residues. The full variable domain, its missing parts supplied by reference TRBV29-1 and TRBJ1-2, is SAVISQKPSRDICQRGTSLTIQCQVDSQVTMMFWYRQQPGQSLTLIATANQGSEATYESGFVIDKFPISRPNLTFSTLTVSNMSPEDSSIYLCSVEDPTGAYGYTFGSGTRLTVV.

The gene calls are TRBV4-1 and TRBJ2-3; D might be TRBD1 (5 bases). Germline V CDR1 and CDR2: MGHRA, YSYEKL. CDR3 length: 15 residues. V shed 3 bases and J shed 8 bases, with 18 bases lying between them. CDR3 coding DNA: TGCGCCAGCAGCCAGCTGTCACAGGTACTCGGTACGCAGTATTTT. Its protein is CASSQLSQVLGTQYF.

The chain links TRBV4-2 to TRBJ1-1, with D possibly matching TRBD1 (5 bases). The V and J ends lost 8 bases and 1 base respectively, with 11 bases between them. Germline values: CDR1 LGHNA, CDR2 YNFKEQ. The CDR3 runs 13 residues. CDR3 bases: TGTGCCAGCCTGGACAACGGGAACACTGAAGCTTTCTTT. Its translation: CASLDNGNTEAFF.

The chain combines TRBV5-5 with TRBJ2-1; 8 nucleotides agree with TRBD2. Germline trimming cut 4 bases from V and 10 bases from J; bases unmatched to any gene: 13. The CDR3 covers 15 residues. Per germline, CDR1 SGHKS and CDR2 YYEKEE (reference sequence). The chain's CDR3 is CASSLGGQAGAEQFF. In DNA, the CDR3 is TGTGCCAGCAGCCTGGGTGGGCAAGCGGGGGCGGAGCAGTTCTTC.

The chain is built from TRBV24-1 and TRBJ2-1; perhaps TRBD1 as D (5 bases). The CDR3 length is 14 residues. Per the germline V gene, CDR1 is KGHDR and CDR2 is SFDVKD. The ends were cut back, 0 bases at V and 8 bases at J, with 10 bases in the middle. The CDR3 nucleotides read TGTGCCACCAGTGATTTGAGGCAGGGCGATGAGCAGTTCTTC. Amino acid sequence: CATSDLRQGDEQFF.

V and J are TRBV29-1 and TRBJ1-6; tentatively, D is TRBD1 (5 bases). This CDR3 is built from 12 residues. Between the trimmed V and J ends, which lost 4 bases and 10 bases, there was a span of 11 bases. Per the germline V gene, CDR1 is SQVTM and CDR2 is ANQGSEA. The CDR3 here is CSVGTGESPLHF. CDR3 in DNA: TGCAGCGTTGGAACGGGGGAATCACCCCTCCACTTT. Based on the CDR3 plus reference TRBV29-1 and TRBJ1-6, the full variable domain is SAVISQKPSRDICQRGTSLTIQCQVDSQVTMMFWYRQQPGQSLTLIATANQGSEATYESGFVIDKFPISRPNLTFSTLTVSNMSPEDSSIYLCSVGTGESPLHFGNGTRLTVT.

The V and J genes are TRBV6-5 and TRBJ1-5, with D hard to call. Germline CDR1 and CDR2: MNHEY and SVGAGI. Trimming stripped 6 bases from V and 1 base from J, with 13 bases between. The CDR3 runs 15 residues. CDR3: CASRADYWSNQPQHF. In nucleotides, the CDR3 is TGTGCCAGCAGGGCCGACTATTGGAGCAATCAGCCCCAGCATTTT.

V gene TRBV6-5 combines with J gene TRBJ1-5, with TRBD1 as a possible D gene (6 bases). The CDR3 totals 15 residues. CDR1 and CDR2 from the germline V gene are MNHEY and SVGAGI. V was shortened by 7 bases and J by 6 bases, with 19 bases between the two germline ends. The CDR3 DNA is TGTGCCAGCAAAGAACGACAGGCCCTTTTTCAGCCCCAGCATTTT. Its protein product is CASKERQALFQPQHF.

The V call is TRBV19, the J call TRBJ1-4; tentative D call: TRBD1 (6 bases). V lost 5 bases, J lost 8 bases, and 18 bases lay in between. This CDR3 comprises 15 residues. Germline values: CDR1 LNHDA, CDR2 SQIVND (reference sequence). The CDR3 spells CASSSVYREEEKLFF. The CDR3 DNA reads as TGTGCCAGTAGTTCCGTGTACAGGGAAGAGGAAAAACTGTTTTTT.

The chain is built from TRBV18 and TRBJ1-1, with D tentatively TRBD1 (6 bases). In germline, CDR1 is KGHSH, CDR2 LQKENI. The CDR3 runs to 14 residues. V lost 4 bases and J 0 bases, leaving 9 bases between the germline ends. CDR3 sequence (DNA): TGTGCCAGCTCACTTGGACAGATGAACACTGAAGCTTTCTTT. Protein: CASSLGQMNTEAFF.

This clone was observed a few times. The rearrangement links TRBV5-1 to TRBJ2-5, with 9 bases lining up with TRBD1. CDR1 and CDR2 (germline): SGHRS, YFSETQ. This CDR3 region has 14 residues. J was trimmed by 6 bases and V by 4 bases; bases with no gene match: 7. CDR3 sequence reads: CASSPTGGYQTQYF. CDR3 DNA: TGCGCCAGCAGCCCGACAGGGGGATATCAGACCCAGTACTTC. Based on the CDR3 plus reference TRBV5-1 and TRBJ2-5, the full variable domain is KAGVTQTPRYLIKTRGQQVTLSCSPISGHRSVSWYQQTPGQGLQFLFEYFSETQRNKGNFPGRFSGRQFSNSRSEMNVSTLELGDSALYLCASSPTGGYQTQYFGPGTRLLVL.

The rearrangement links TRBV9 to TRBJ2-5, with D maybe TRBD2 (6 bases). The germline V and J ends were trimmed by 6 bases and 5 bases, with 20 bases remaining between them. Germline V lookup: CDR1 SGDLS, CDR2 YYNGEE. There are 15 residues in the CDR3. For the CDR3, the DNA is TGTGCCAGCACGAGTAACCGGGGGACTTTGGAGACCCAGTACTTC. It encodes CASTSNRGTLETQYF.

V is TRBV9 and J is TRBJ1-1; the D gene is possibly TRBD1 (5 bases). V lost 2 bases and J lost 0, with 11 bases in between. The germline gives CDR1 SGDLS, CDR2 YYNGEE. The CDR3 spans 15 residues. CDR3 protein: CASSVGLGMNTEAFF. Here the CDR3 DNA reads TGTGCCAGCAGCGTGGGGCTGGGGATGAACACTGAAGCTTTCTTT.

The gene calls are TRBV4-1 and TRBJ1-2; 7 positions match TRBD1. Germline loops: CDR1 MGHRA, CDR2 YSYEKL. J was trimmed by 6 bases and V by 3 bases; bases with no gene match: 13. The CDR3 has 16 amino acids. CDR3 protein: CASSQETGRRDHGYTF. DNA of the CDR3: TGCGCCAGCAGCCAGGAGACAGGGAGGCGGGACCATGGCTACACCTTC.

This chain links TRBV18 with TRBJ1-5, with TRBD1 matching over 9 bases. The CDR3 is 15 residues long. Per germline, CDR1 KGHSH and CDR2 LQKENI. Germline trimming cut 3 bases from V and 6 bases from J; bases unmatched to any gene: 6. The DNA for the CDR3 is TGTGCCAGCTCACCGGGGGACAGGGTAAGTCAGCCCCAGCATTTT. It codes for CASSPGDRVSQPQHF.

In this sample, this clone turned up once. The rearrangement joins TRBV11-2 to TRBJ1-1; no clear D gene. V shed 2 bases and J shed 0 bases, with 16 bases lying between them. CDR3 length: 17 amino acids. In germline, CDR1 is SGHAT, CDR2 FQNNGV. The CDR3 loop reads CASSLTASPLLNTEAFF. CDR3 in DNA: TGTGCCAGCAGCTTAACAGCCAGCCCTTTACTGAACACTGAAGCTTTCTTT.

This clone came up once. Other nucleotide sequences in the sample specify the same CDR3. The gene calls are TRBV18 and TRBJ1-2; tentatively, D is TRBD1 (6 bases). Germline CDR1 KGHSH, CDR2 LQKENI. V gave up 5 bases and J gave up 4 bases, with 11 bases separating them. CDR3 length: 13 residues. CDR3 loop: CASSSGQSYGYTF. The CDR3 nucleotides read TGTGCCAGCTCATCCGGACAGAGCTATGGCTACACCTTC.

This clone was observed a single time. The CDR3 bases are TGTGCTAGTGGTCTAGGGACTAGCGGGGGGGGAGAGGAGACCCAGTACTTC. Amino acid sequence: CASGLGTSGGGEETQYF. This chain uses TRBV12-5 with TRBJ2-5; TRBD2 matches 16 bases. CDR3 size: 17 residues. The V and J ends lost 5 bases and 5 bases, in that order; junction bases with no gene match: 8. Per germline, CDR1 LGHNT and CDR2 FRNRAP.

The rearrangement uses TRBV4-1 and TRBJ2-3, with TRBD2 matching over 8 bases. Germline V CDR1 and CDR2: MGHRA, YSYEKL. Trimming at V came to 5 bases and at J to 1 base, leaving 11 bases not matched to a gene. The CDR3 is made up of 17 amino acids. CDR3 sequence (DNA): TGCGCCAGCAGCTTCATGCCAGCGGGGGACCGCACAGATACGCAGTATTTT. Amino acids: CASSFMPAGDRTDTQYF.

This sequence joins TRBV5-4 and TRBJ1-6; D is unclear. Trimming took off 1 base at V and 7 bases at J, with 12 bases between the two ends. CDR1 is SGHNT, CDR2 YYREEE, per germline (reference sequence). The CDR3 is made up of 15 amino acids. CDR3 in DNA: TGTGCCAGCAGCTTGAAAGGGAGGACGAATTCACCCCTCCACTTT. Amino acid sequence: CASSLKGRTNSPLHF.

V usage is TRBV4-1 and J usage is TRBJ1-4; TRBD1 aligns across 7 bases. V shed 4 bases and J 0 bases; nucleotides not matched to a gene: 5. Germline CDR1 MGHRA, CDR2 YSYEKL. The CDR3 is 16 amino acids. The CDR3: CASSRTGVTTNEKLFF. Written as DNA, the CDR3 is TGCGCCAGCAGCCGAACAGGGGTCACAACTAATGAAAAACTGTTTTTT.

V gene TRBV7-9 combines with J gene TRBJ1-6, with D tentatively TRBD1 (5 bases). Between the trimmed V and J ends, which lost 5 bases and 0 bases, there was a span of 11 bases. CDR3 length: 16 residues. In germline, CDR1 is SEHNR, CDR2 FQNEAQ (reference sequence). The CDR3 sequence is CASSTYRSSYNSPLHF. CDR3 DNA: TGTGCCAGCAGCACCTACAGGAGCTCCTATAATTCACCCCTCCACTTT.

The rearrangement uses TRBV18 and TRBJ1-2; 8 nucleotides match TRBD1. CDR3 length: 16 amino acids. Germline CDR1 is KGHSH and CDR2 is LQKENI. The V segment lost 6 bases and the J segment 0 bases; nucleotides outside the gene matches: 9. CDR3 sequence (DNA): TGTGCCAGCTCCGAGGGCAGGGGGCGCGCTAACTATGGCTACACCTTC. It specifies CASSEGRGRANYGYTF.

The genes are TRBV7-9 and TRBJ2-5, with TRBD2 identical over 9 bases. V shed 7 bases and J 5 bases; nucleotides not matched to a gene: 11. The CDR3 extends over 15 amino acids. Germline V gene data show CDR1 as SEHNR and CDR2 as FQNEAQ (reference sequence). In DNA, the CDR3 is TGTGCCAGCACCCCCGGGGCGGGGGGGCGGGAGACCCAGTACTTC. Protein: CASTPGAGGRETQYF.